The next 13 T cell receptor beta chains were all read from a single sample in a study of blood T cell repertoires in COVID-19. This table comes from immunoSEQ multiplex PCR, and its TCRdb copy is limited to in-frame clones, with some not included. The data show approximately 130,000 clones, approximately 86% seen once. Material for sequencing was PBMCs or T cells enriched from blood (not recorded which). These receptors originate from a woman between 50 and 59 years old who had recovered from COVID-19.

On this clone: The junction departs from the called germline gene at one end, perhaps through a read error. The gene calls are TRBV6-1 and TRBJ2-2; 9 nucleotides agree with TRBD2. This CDR3 is 19 amino acids long. Germline CDR1 and CDR2: MNHNS and SASEGT. CDR3 loop: CASTELGLAGTANTGELFF. The DNA of the CDR3 is TGTGCCAGCACTGAATTGGGGCTAGCGGGGACCGCGAACACCGGGGAGCTGTTTTTT.

The rearrangement joins TRBV12-5 to TRBJ1-1; D is unresolved. Trimming took off 7 bases at V and 0 bases at J, with 6 bases between the two ends. The V gene's germline CDR1 is LGHNT and CDR2 FRNRAP. The CDR3 contains 12 residues. The CDR3 reads CASALMNTEAFF. CDR3 in DNA: TGTGCTAGTGCCCTAATGAACACTGAAGCTTTCTTT. The whole variable domain, remainder taken from reference TRBV12-5 and TRBJ1-1, is DARVTQTPRHKVTEMGQEVTMRCQPILGHNTVFWYRQTMMQGLELLAYFRNRAPLDDSGMPKDRFSAEMPDATLATLKIQPSEPRDSAVYFCASALMNTEAFFGQGTRLTVV.

CDR3 sequence reads: CASSYTSGGSYEQYF. The CDR3 coding sequence is TGTGCCAGCAGCTATACTAGCGGGGGGTCCTACGAGCAGTACTTC. This chain links TRBV7-3 with TRBJ2-7; 12 bases line up with TRBD2. This CDR3 spans 15 amino acids. Germline CDR1 SGHTA, CDR2 FQGTGA. V was clipped by 4 bases and J by 1 base; unmatched bases: 2.

The rearrangement uses TRBV5-8 and TRBJ1-2, with D hard to call. The germline gives CDR1 SGHTS, CDR2 YDEGEE. The V gene lost 2 bases and the J gene lost 8 bases, with 10 bases spanning the gap. This CDR3 comprises 12 residues. As DNA, the CDR3 is TGTGCCAGCAGCTTCGGCGGGTTGGGCTACACCTTC. Its translation is CASSFGGLGYTF.

DNA for the CDR3: TGTGCCAGCAGTTACCGGGCAGGGGGCCTTTACGATGAGCAGTTCTTC. Residues: CASSYRAGGLYDEQFF. The chain uses TRBV6-5 and TRBJ2-1, with TRBD1 matching over 8 bases. The junction had 11 bases not matched to a gene; V was cut back by 2 bases and J by 8 bases. The V gene's germline CDR1 is MNHEY and CDR2 SVGAGI. This CDR3 region has 16 residues.

Of note for this clone: The junction departs from the called germline gene at one end, perhaps through a read error. The chain uses TRBV7-7 and TRBJ2-5; 8 nucleotides line up with TRBD2. Germline values: CDR1 SSHAT, CDR2 FNYEAQ (reference sequence). This CDR3 region has 15 residues. In DNA form, the CDR3 reads TGTGCTAGCAGCCCCAGACTAGCGCCTGAAGAGACCCAGTACTTC. Encoded protein: CASSPRLAPEETQYF.

The gene calls are TRBV2 and TRBJ1-5; D is uncertain. This CDR3 is built from 15 residues. V was cut by 7 bases and J by 1 base, with 14 bases left in between. The germline V gene encodes CDR1 SNHLY and CDR2 FYNNEI. Here the CDR3 DNA reads TGTGCCAGCACCCAAAGGCCAGGAAGCAATCAGCCCCAGCATTTT. This translates into CASTQRPGSNQPQHF. Full variable domain (remainder filled in from reference TRBV2 and TRBJ1-5): EPEVTQTPSHQVTQMGQEVILRCVPISNHLYFYWYRQILGQKVEFLVSFYNNEISEKSEIFDDQFSVERPDGSNFTLKIRSTKLEDSAMYFCASTQRPGSNQPQHFGDGTRLSIL.

J is TRBJ2-7 and V is TRBV3-1 (or the pseudogene TRBV3-2), with D unresolved. This CDR3 has 14 amino acids. V gave up 0 bases and J gave up 7 bases, with 13 bases separating them. CDR1 LGHDT and CDR2 YNNKEL come from the germline V gene (reference sequence). The CDR3 nucleotides read TGTGCCAGCAGCCAAGATTCCCAGACTGGGGAGCAGTACTTC. This encodes CASSQDSQTGEQYF.

The chain employs TRBV6-5 and TRBJ1-5; D remains ambiguous. The germline gives CDR1 MNHEY, CDR2 SVGAGI. The CDR3 extends over 13 amino acids. Trimming stripped 6 bases from V and 4 bases from J, with 10 bases between. CDR3 in amino acids: CASRGSGNQPQHF. In DNA form, the CDR3 reads TGTGCCAGCAGGGGTTCGGGGAATCAGCCCCAGCATTTT.

This clone was observed once. The rearrangement links TRBV19 to TRBJ2-3, with D possibly matching TRBD2 (5 bases). The V end lost 10 bases, the J end lost 2 bases, and 16 bases lay between the germline ends. The CDR3 sequence is 14 residues long. Germline V gene lookup returns CDR1 LNHDA and CDR2 SQIVND (reference sequence). The CDR3: CATRAESATDTQYF. Written as DNA, the CDR3 is TGTGCCACTAGAGCGGAATCGGCCACAGATACGCAGTATTTT.

V usage is TRBV12-5 and J usage is TRBJ2-7; 7 bases line up with TRBD2. V gave up 0 bases and J gave up 0 bases; unmatched junction bases: 5. Germline lookup yields CDR1 LGHNT and CDR2 FRNRAP. This CDR3 region has 16 residues. CDR3 amino acids: CASGLVLGDYSYEQYF. CDR3 sequence (DNA): TGTGCTAGTGGTTTGGTATTGGGGGACTACTCCTACGAGCAGTACTTC.

This chain links TRBV6-1 with TRBJ1-3; TRBD1 matches at 10 bases. The CDR3 has 16 amino acids. The V gene end was trimmed by 4 bases and the J gene end by 4 bases; junction bases not matched to a gene: 7. The germline CDR1 and CDR2 sequences are MNHNS and SASEGT. This CDR3 reads CASSGPGQGSGNTIYF. Written as DNA, the CDR3 is TGTGCCAGCAGTGGACCGGGACAGGGGTCAGGAAACACCATATATTTT.

V usage is TRBV29-1 and J usage is TRBJ2-1, with 10 bases lining up with TRBD1. The CDR3 contains 14 residues. Germline values: CDR1 SQVTM, CDR2 ANQGSEA. Trimming at V came to 4 bases and at J to 6 bases, leaving 6 bases not matched to a gene. The CDR3 loop is CSVAGDRGVNEQFF. The CDR3 DNA follows: TGCAGCGTTGCGGGGGACAGGGGCGTCAATGAGCAGTTCTTC.